What follows is one TCR beta chain and its context. The antigen this receptor binds is unknown. No qualities accompany the bases; no much larger clone lies one base away. In a few donor pairs, further sequencing was done on unstimulated CD8+ naive, CD4+ memory, CD8+ TEMRA, CD4+ naive and CD8+ effector memory subsets. Sorted unstimulated T cells and proliferating T cells recovered from mixed lymphocyte reactions were subjected to TCRbeta CDR3 sequencing. Fresh whole blood from fewer than 12 HLA-typed healthy donors was used to isolate PBMCs. These data originate in a study of siplizumab effects on memory and regulatory T cells (dated by TCRdb to 2018 to 2020). Notes on the research overall: The effect of the anti-CD2 antibody siplizumab on alloreactive T-cell subsets was examined in allogeneic mixed lymphocyte reactions constructed from human PBMCs. The research as a whole found: Siplizumab significantly reduced the cumulative frequency of alloreactive sequences traceable to unstimulated CD4+ memory T cells. In reactions with siplizumab, an average of approximately 69% of mappable alloreactive CD4+ clones were Treg-derived, compared with roughly 26% in control reactions. Sequences below about 10^-5 frequency were poorly captured, so only a minor fraction of alloreactive clones could be mapped to unstimulated subsets. A naive or memory phenotype could not be assigned to roughly 75-96% of proliferating CD4+ or CD8+ clones. Unstimulated naive T cells appeared more diverse than memory T cells, and naive cells seemed to contribute substantially to the alloresponse. No functional confirmation was obtained for the suppressive function of proliferating Tregs from siplizumab cultures.

The library was generated by the immunoSEQ multiplex PCR assay. Approximately 93,000 TCR templates per sample were assayed by the deep sequencing platform. Genomic DNA extracted from sorted T cells was the material used for TCRbeta CDR3 sequencing. Regarding the original processing steps: The R programming language was used for clonal analysis of TCRbeta CDR3 data. Alloreactive CD4+ and CD8+ clones were identified by comparing unstimulated samples to CFSE-low samples taken after the reaction. Regulatory or non-regulatory origin of alloreactive CD4+ clones was assigned by matching sequences to the sorted unstimulated Treg and non-Treg repertoires. Entries here come from immuneACCESS through TCRdb and include only in-frame sequences with V and J called. Some clones fail to appear in such tables; in the studies checked, an unresolved V gene covers under half of the shortfall, and the cause of the remainder is unknown. V and J calls plus clone size are reproduced from that table; the DNA served to infer D and trimming. This sample lists under 70,000 clones; around 79% were detected once. Approximately 0.4% of the sample lies in the top ten.

The germline V end is reduced by 0 bases and the J end by 6 bases; junction bases left unmatched: 8. The germline V gene sets CDR1 to SGHRS and CDR2 to YFSETQ. The CDR3 covers 16 residues, taking in both the cysteine and the phenylalanine. The sequence is cut down to CDR3 DNA, 48 bases in frame from base 1. In this chain, TRBV5-1 is recombined with TRBJ1-5, with 8 bases in between that match TRBD1. The TCR originated in a human donor in good health. The sequencing input was memory CD4+ T cells sorted from blood. This specimen's cell subset or site label, interpreted: unstimulated CD4+ memory T cells. The nucleotide sequence is TGCGCCAGCAGCTTGGGTCCCTCAGGGGGCGGTCAGCCCCAGCATTTT. This codes for CASSLGPSGGGQPQHF.